This TCR beta chain was recovered during a study of T cells after yellow fever vaccination. Making TCR cDNA involved 5'RACE template switching, which added UMIs and a universal primer site. Each CDR3 protein gets one entry after TCRdb re-called the 5' RACE reads with MiXCR. Altogether approximately 250,000 distinct CDR3 sequences are present, approximately 5.2% being singletons, with the ten largest covering roughly 3.3%. Per germline, CDR1 MNHNS and CDR2 SASEGT. The length of the CDR3 is 14 residues. With 9 bases removed from V and 3 bases from J, the gap between germline ends came to 17 bases. This clonotype occurred many times.

This receptor was obtained from a man aged 18 to 29 who received the YFV17D yellow fever vaccine. This material consisted of CD4+ T cells sorted from PBMCs, taken on the day of the yellow fever booster vaccination. The chain carries TRBV6-1 and TRBJ1-1; TRBD1 might be the D (5 bases). The CDR3 loop reads CASFPRGTDTEAFF. The CDR3 region has the DNA TGTGCCAGTTTCCCTAGGGGTACGGACACTGAAGCTTTCTTT.